This TCR beta chain was retrieved from a study of T cell responses to AZD1222 COVID-19 vaccine listed by TCRdb under 2021. About the study as a whole: AZD1222 recipients with second doses at about 4 weeks or about 12 weeks were pooled, because spike-specific TCR depth and breadth did not differ between schedules. A total of roughly 240 trial participants underwent TCR sequencing, of whom about 210 received two doses of AZD1222 and some 26 received two doses of the MenACWY control vaccine. Trial participants were enrolled by age into 18-55, 56-69 and 70-plus year subgroups, with approximately 150, 28 and 58 TCR-sequenced participants respectively. General findings and caveats noted by the study authors: Conclusions about previously exposed vaccinees are limited because only six or seven AZD1222 recipients were SARS-CoV-2 seropositive at baseline. Nearly half of unique spike-specific TCRs reportedly recognized epitopes outside regions mutated in the B.1.351 and B.1.1.7 variants. The 56-69-year group was small, and its depth increase did not reach significance, likely because of low power. CD4 TCRs associated with the vaccine covered the entire spike protein, and the dominant responses were in regions 160-218 and 743-854. No day 14 peak-response samples were available, so repertoires were characterized only after the peak T cell response. Most participants were white British and females outnumbered males, and the authors suggested that clonal diversity may have been underestimated. After two AZD1222 doses, both the breadth and the depth of spike-specific TCRs were significantly higher than at day 0 and than in MenACWY recipients.

The CDR3 regions of human TCRbeta chains were subjected to immunosequencing. The authors' pipeline ran thus. Repertoire TCRs were matched against a reference library of SARS-CoV-2-specific TCRs generated with the MIRA antigen-specificity platform. Breadth was defined as the fraction of unique TCRs that were SARS-CoV-2-associated, and depth was defined as the fraction of total T cells that were SARS-CoV-2-associated. Using the MIRA data, every spike-specific TCR was mapped to the spike region that the TCR reacted to and assigned to either a CD4 or a CD8 class. Log10-transformed breadth and depth values were compared by one-way ANOVA with Sidak's multiple comparisons tests. TCRdb took over this immuneACCESS table, retaining in-frame rearrangements with V and J assigned. Such tables are incomplete; in checked studies, under half of the missing clones stem from an unresolved V gene, and the remainder is unexplained. Clone size and the V and J calls come from that table; the DNA yielded D and trimming. In all, the sample holds around 160,000 clones, and about nine tenths of those were seen once. The ten largest account for about 14% of the sample.

The time point label, read with the paper, signifies: baseline before first vaccination. Samples from vaccinated people were obtained from the UK trials COV001 and COV002, which included a single-blind randomized controlled phase 2/3 trial of AZD1222 (ChAdOx1 nCoV-19) in healthy adults. Trial participant PBMC samples were collected at day 0 and day 28 after the second dose for TCRbeta chain sequencing. As concerns this clone: Its antigen is unknown. The record has no base qualities; no much larger clone is one base away.

The CDR3, cysteine through phenylalanine, is 15 amino acids long. Of all the DNA, just the CDR3 is kept, 45 bases in frame from base 1. From V the trimming removes 9 bases and from J it removes 7 bases, while the gene matches leave 8 bases of the junction unaccounted for. From a lookup of the germline V gene, CDR1 and CDR2 are KGHDR and SFDVKD. This receptor was obtained from an adult in good health. The chain links TRBV24-1 with TRBJ2-2; TRBD1 matches 12 bases in the middle. This specimen was peripheral blood, taken on day 0 of AZD1222 vaccination. The nucleotide sequence is given as TGTGCCACCGGGGGACAGGGGGCCCTGATCGGGGAGCTGTTTTTT. Its translation reads: CATGGQGALIGELFF.